This entry lists 27 T cell receptor beta chains sequenced from one sample in a study of cytomegalovirus exposure and HLA in healthy donors. PCR used 60 Vbeta primers and 13 Jbeta primers. Clones were read by immunoSEQ multiplex PCR, and TCRdb kept only the in-frame ones, dropping some. The sample lists fewer than 130,000 clones, about 80% occurring once. Sequencing was carried out using PBMCs. The receptors originated from a female donor in good health and CMV-seropositive.

The chain couples TRBV7-2 to TRBJ1-1; D is possibly TRBD1 (5 bases). The CDR3 loop spans 13 amino acids. The V end lost 5 bases, the J end lost 7 bases, and 14 bases lay between the germline ends. Germline values: CDR1 SGHTA, CDR2 FQGNSA. The CDR3 spells CASSTGGTVEAFF. CDR3 in DNA: TGTGCCAGCAGCACCGGAGGGACGGTTGAAGCTTTCTTT.

This sequence joins TRBV11-2 and TRBJ2-1; D is perhaps TRBD1 (7 bases). The CDR3 loop spans 15 amino acids. Germline V CDR1 and CDR2: SGHAT, FQNNGV. Trimming stripped 0 bases from V and 4 bases from J, with 10 bases between. CDR3 DNA: TGTGCCAGCAGCTTAGAACAGGGGACTTACAATGAGCAGTTCTTC. Translating gives CASSLEQGTYNEQFF.

This chain links TRBV27 with TRBJ2-6; 12 bases are shared with TRBD1. The CDR3 covers 18 residues. With V trimmed by 4 bases and J by 4 bases, 8 bases remained unmatched. Germline CDR1 is MNHEY and CDR2 is SMNVEV (reference sequence). CDR3 nucleotides: TGTGCCAGCAGTTACCTGGGACAGGGGGCACCCGGGGCCAACGTCCTGACTTTC. Amino acid sequence: CASSYLGQGAPGANVLTF.

The chain has TRBV5-4 and TRBJ2-1; tentative D call: TRBD2 (6 bases). Trimming took off 3 bases at V and 5 bases at J, with 12 bases between the two ends. Germline CDR1 SGHNT, CDR2 YYREEE (reference sequence). The CDR3 runs to 14 residues. CDR3 sequence: CASSYPGSHNEQFF. DNA of the CDR3: TGTGCCAGCAGCTACCCCGGGAGCCACAATGAGCAGTTCTTC.

In DNA form, the CDR3 reads TGTGCCAGCAGCCAAACGGGACTAGCGTCCGAGCAGTACTTC. This sequence encodes CASSQTGLASEQYF. This chain joins TRBV14 and TRBJ2-7; 10 nucleotides agree with TRBD2. After removal of 2 bases from V and 6 bases from J, the junction contained 4 bases not matched to a gene. Germline values: CDR1 SGHDN, CDR2 FVKESK. The CDR3 is made up of 14 amino acids.

This chain uses TRBV6-1 with TRBJ2-7; 12 bases map to TRBD2. This CDR3 is built from 17 residues. J lost 7 bases, V lost 4 bases, and 14 bases had no gene match. The germline gives CDR1 MNHNS, CDR2 SASEGT. This chain's CDR3 is CASSGLLLAGGLREQYF. CDR3 coding DNA: TGTGCCAGCAGTGGATTACTTCTAGCGGGAGGGCTTAGAGAGCAGTACTTC.

This chain uses TRBV7-2 with TRBJ1-4; D not resolved. Trimming took 4 bases from V and 2 from J, leaving 5 bases between them. From germline, CDR1 is SGHTA and CDR2 FQGNSA. The CDR3 spans 13 residues. The CDR3 DNA is TGTGCCAGCAGCTCCTATACTAATGAAAAACTGTTTTTT. This gives the protein CASSSYTNEKLFF.

Only one count was recorded for this clone. The rearrangement links TRBV5-5 to TRBJ2-5, with 7 bases matching TRBD1. The CDR3 length is 15 residues. V was pared by 4 bases and J by 6 bases, with 12 bases of the junction left unmatched. Germline-derived CDR1 and CDR2 are SGHKS and YYEKEE (reference sequence). CDR3 region: CASSARWTGLQTQYF. As DNA, the CDR3 is TGTGCCAGCAGCGCCAGATGGACAGGCCTACAGACCCAGTACTTC.

This clone was seen only a few times. The rearrangement links TRBV5-5 to TRBJ2-5; 7 bases align to TRBD1. With 0 bases clipped from V and 2 bases from J, the junction kept 7 bases outside the gene matches. The CDR3 contains 16 residues. Germline loops: CDR1 SGHKS, CDR2 YYEKEE (reference sequence). CDR3 in amino acids: CASSLGYRGSQETQYF. The CDR3 DNA is TGTGCCAGCAGCTTGGGTTACAGGGGTTCACAAGAGACCCAGTACTTC. The full variable domain, completed using reference TRBV5-5 and TRBJ2-5, is DAGVTQSPTHLIKTRGQQVTLRCSPISGHKSVSWYQQVLGQGPQFIFQYYEKEERGRGNFPDRFSARQFPNYSSELNVNALLLGDSALYLCASSLGYRGSQETQYFGPGTRLLVL.

The chain couples TRBV12-5 to TRBJ1-1, with D maybe TRBD1 (6 bases). Trimming took off 2 bases at V and 2 bases at J, with 15 bases between the two ends. The CDR3 runs 16 residues. Germline V CDR1 and CDR2: LGHNT, FRNRAP. CDR3 residues: CASGLRDTGLNTEAFF. The CDR3 nucleotides read TGTGCTAGTGGTTTGCGGGACACTGGCCTTAACACTGAAGCTTTCTTT. Complete variable domain (other parts from reference TRBV12-5 and TRBJ1-1): DARVTQTPRHKVTEMGQEVTMRCQPILGHNTVFWYRQTMMQGLELLAYFRNRAPLDDSGMPKDRFSAEMPDATLATLKIQPSEPRDSAVYFCASGLRDTGLNTEAFFGQGTRLTVV.

The chain links TRBV6-1 to TRBJ2-7; 9 bases align to TRBD2. V gave up 4 bases and J gave up 7 bases; unmatched junction bases: 14. The length of the CDR3 is 16 residues. Germline V lookup: CDR1 MNHNS, CDR2 SASEGT. The CDR3 is CASSGWVPSGVGEQYF. CDR3 nucleotide sequence: TGTGCCAGCAGTGGATGGGTCCCTAGCGGGGTAGGAGAGCAGTACTTC.

The chain is built from TRBV15 and TRBJ2-4; tentatively, D is TRBD1 (5 bases). The CDR3 contains 21 residues. Germline V gene data show CDR1 as LNHNV and CDR2 as YYDKDF (reference sequence). Trimming cost V 6 bases and J 0 bases, with 30 bases left between them. The CDR3 DNA follows: TGTGCCACCAGTAGGGCAGGGAAATGGTCGCAGACCTTCATAGCCAAAAACATTCAGTACTTC. This codes for CATSRAGKWSQTFIAKNIQYF.

The V call is TRBV18, the J call TRBJ1-2; the match to TRBD1 covers 8 bases. The germline CDR1 and CDR2 sequences are KGHSH and LQKENI. The CDR3 contains 13 residues. V shed 3 bases and J 8 bases; nucleotides not matched to a gene: 5. The CDR3 spells CASSPDRAGGYTF. CDR3 sequence (DNA): TGTGCCAGCTCACCGGACAGGGCGGGAGGCTACACCTTC.

The genes are TRBV16 and TRBJ1-4, with D uncertain. V was trimmed by 0 bases and J by 4 bases, leaving 9 bases between them. The CDR3 is made up of 15 amino acids. From germline, CDR1 is KGHSY and CDR2 FQNENV. The chain's CDR3 is CASSQSGRGNEKLFF. As DNA, the CDR3 is TGTGCCAGCAGCCAATCGGGGAGAGGTAATGAAAAACTGTTTTTT. The full variable domain, with the rest looked up from reference TRBV16 and TRBJ1-4, is GEEVAQTPKHLVRGEGQKAKLYCAPIKGHSYVFWYQQVLKNEFKFLISFQNENVFDETGMPKERFSAKCLPNSPCSLEIQATKLEDSAVYFCASSQSGRGNEKLFFGSGTQLSVL.

This clone was detected a few times. This chain joins TRBV4-3 and TRBJ1-1, with TRBD1 as a possible D gene (5 bases). The CDR3 sequence is 14 residues long. Trimming stripped 3 bases from V and 1 base from J, with 9 bases between. Germline CDR1 and CDR2: LGHNA and YSLEER. The CDR3 DNA sequence: TGCGCCAGCAGCCAGAACAGGAGGAACACTGAAGCTTTCTTT. Translation: CASSQNRRNTEAFF.

This clone occurred a few times. This chain joins TRBV18 and TRBJ1-1; tentatively, D is TRBD1 (6 bases). V lost 3 bases, J lost 4 bases, and 12 bases lay in between. Germline CDR1 and CDR2: KGHSH and LQKENI. There are 14 residues in the CDR3. CDR3 protein: CASSPTGYVTEAFF. The DNA for the CDR3 is TGTGCCAGCTCACCGACAGGCTATGTCACTGAAGCTTTCTTT.

The rearrangement links TRBV5-4 to TRBJ2-5, with D possibly TRBD2 on 6 matching bases. The CDR3 contains 14 residues. V gave up 2 bases and J gave up 2 bases, with 10 bases separating them. Germline CDR1 and CDR2: SGHNT and YYREEE (reference sequence). CDR3 DNA: TGTGCCAGCAGCTTTTGGGGAGGACAAGAGACCCAGTACTTC. Translating gives CASSFWGGQETQYF.

The chain employs TRBV5-5 and TRBJ2-7; 9 nucleotides align to TRBD1. Germline V gene lookup returns CDR1 SGHKS and CDR2 YYEKEE (reference sequence). The CDR3 covers 16 residues. Losses at the gene ends were 4 bases for V and 0 bases for J; bases not matched to a gene: 8. CDR3 region: CASSRNRGQSSYEQYF. The CDR3 DNA reads TGTGCCAGCAGCCGCAACAGGGGGCAAAGCTCCTACGAGCAGTACTTC.

The chain is built from TRBV7-9 and TRBJ2-3, with 15 bases matching TRBD2. The CDR3 totals 17 residues. V gave up 1 base and J gave up 5 bases; unmatched junction bases: 4. Per germline, CDR1 SEHNR and CDR2 FQNEAQ (reference sequence). The CDR3 bases are TGTGCCAGCAGCTTAGGGACTAGCGGGGGGGCCGGAGATACGCAGTATTTT. Protein sequence: CASSLGTSGGAGDTQYF. The full variable domain, with the rest looked up from reference TRBV7-9 and TRBJ2-3, is DTGVSQNPRHKITKRGQNVTFRCDPISEHNRLYWYRQTLGQGPEFLTYFQNEAQLEKSRLLSDRFSAERPKGSFSTLEIQRTEQGDSAMYLCASSLGTSGGAGDTQYFGPGTRLTVL.

The chain combines TRBV6-1 with TRBJ2-1, with 8 bases fitting TRBD2. CDR3 size: 18 residues. The V gene end was trimmed by 4 bases and the J gene end by 3 bases; junction bases not matched to a gene: 14. Germline CDR1 is MNHNS and CDR2 is SASEGT. The CDR3 loop is CASSVLGTGGGLYNEQFF. In DNA form, the CDR3 reads TGTGCCAGCAGTGTTCTGGGGACCGGGGGGGGTCTCTACAATGAGCAGTTCTTC.

V gene TRBV29-1 combines with J gene TRBJ2-2; 10 nucleotides align to TRBD2. CDR1 is SQVTM and CDR2 is ANQGSEA in the germline V gene. V was clipped by 4 bases and J by 4 bases; unmatched bases: 9. This CDR3 spans 16 amino acids. CDR3 sequence reads: CSVGASGSRGTGELFF. Here the CDR3 DNA reads TGCAGCGTTGGGGCTAGCGGGAGTAGAGGCACCGGGGAGCTGTTTTTT.

This chain links TRBV19 with TRBJ2-7, with D possibly being TRBD1 (5 bases). Trimming cost V 1 base and J 3 bases, with 13 bases left between them. This CDR3 has 15 amino acids. The germline V gene encodes CDR1 LNHDA and CDR2 SQIVND (reference sequence). CDR3 protein: CASSIASTGGYEQYF. In DNA, the CDR3 is TGTGCCAGTAGTATAGCCTCTACAGGTGGCTACGAGCAGTACTTC. The full variable domain, in which reference TRBV19 and TRBJ2-7 provide the parts outside the CDR3, is DGGITQSPKYLFRKEGQNVTLSCEQNLNHDAMYWYRQDPGQGLRLIYYSQIVNDFQKGDIAEGYSVSREKKESFPLTVTSAQKNPTAFYLCASSIASTGGYEQYFGPGTRLTVT.

This clone has more than one count but fewer than ten. The V call is TRBV6-4, the J call TRBJ2-1; tentative D call: TRBD2 (5 bases). V lost 0 bases and J 9 bases, leaving 12 bases between the germline ends. The CDR3 consists of 14 residues. Germline lookup yields CDR1 MRHNA and CDR2 SNTAGT. CDR3 nucleotides: TGTGCCAGCAGTGACTCGAGCGTGGCGGGTGAGCAGTTCTTC. Protein: CASSDSSVAGEQFF.

The chain links TRBV10-1 to TRBJ2-1; D is possibly TRBD2 (6 bases). The CDR3 totals 14 residues. Looked up from germline, CDR1 is WNHNN and CDR2 is SYGVQD (reference sequence). Trimming removed 3 bases at V and 9 bases at J, with 15 bases between. DNA for the CDR3: TGCGCCAGCAGTGAAAGGCAGGGAGGAGGTGAGCAGTTCTTC. Translation gives CASSERQGGGEQFF.

V is TRBV19 and J is TRBJ1-3; D call uncertain. The germline V gene has CDR1 LNHDA and CDR2 SQIVND (reference sequence). Deletions cut 10 bases from V and 0 bases from J, with 10 bases between. This CDR3 is built from 13 residues. CDR3 nucleotides: TGTGCCACCCGACTGATCTCTGGAAACACCATATATTTT. Protein sequence: CATRLISGNTIYF. Drawing the rest from reference TRBV19 and TRBJ1-3, the complete variable domain is DGGITQSPKYLFRKEGQNVTLSCEQNLNHDAMYWYRQDPGQGLRLIYYSQIVNDFQKGDIAEGYSVSREKKESFPLTVTSAQKNPTAFYLCATRLISGNTIYFGEGSWLTVV.

V usage is TRBV9 and J usage is TRBJ2-1; D unclear. Trimming stripped 3 bases from V and 3 bases from J, with 4 bases between. Germline lookup yields CDR1 SGDLS and CDR2 YYNGEE. This CDR3 contains 12 residues. CDR3 sequence (DNA): TGTGCCAGCAGCGCCGTCTACAATGAGCAGTTCTTC. Translation: CASSAVYNEQFF.

This chain links TRBV4-1 with TRBJ1-4, with 7 bases lining up with TRBD1. Germline V lookup: CDR1 MGHRA, CDR2 YSYEKL. The CDR3 sequence is 17 residues long. V lost 1 base, J lost 0 bases, and 5 bases stayed unmatched. CDR3 DNA: TGCGCCAGCAGCCAAGCCCCCCAGGGGGCAACTAATGAAAAACTGTTTTTT. This encodes CASSQAPQGATNEKLFF.